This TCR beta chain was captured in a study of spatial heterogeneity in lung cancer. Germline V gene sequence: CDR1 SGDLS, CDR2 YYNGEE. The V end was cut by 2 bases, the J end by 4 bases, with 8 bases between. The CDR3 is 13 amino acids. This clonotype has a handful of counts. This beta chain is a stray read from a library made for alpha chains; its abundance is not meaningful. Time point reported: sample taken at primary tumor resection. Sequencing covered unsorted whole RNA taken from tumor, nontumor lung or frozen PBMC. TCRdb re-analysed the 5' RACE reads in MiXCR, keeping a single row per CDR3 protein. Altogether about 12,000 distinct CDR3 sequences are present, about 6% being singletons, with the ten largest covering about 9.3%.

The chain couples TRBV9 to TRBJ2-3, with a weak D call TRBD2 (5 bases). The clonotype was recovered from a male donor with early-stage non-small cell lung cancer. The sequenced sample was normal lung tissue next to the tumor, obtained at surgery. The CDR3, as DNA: TGTGCCAGCAGCGTGGAGGTCCCAGATACGCAGTATTTT. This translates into CASSVEVPDTQYF.